These 9 T cell receptor beta chains came from one sample sequenced in a study of blood T cell repertoires in COVID-19. The assay was immunoSEQ multiplex PCR, and TCRdb's table has in-frame clones only and misses some. The data show about 350,000 clones, 75% to 90% seen once. Sequencing used peripheral blood. The receptors come from a woman aged 50 to 65 with COVID-19, enrolled during active disease.

The chain joins TRBV4-2 to TRBJ1-1; D not resolved. Trimming stripped 0 bases from V and 11 bases from J, with 10 bases between. Germline loops: CDR1 LGHNA, CDR2 YNFKEQ. CDR3 length: 12 amino acids. CDR3 nucleotide sequence: TGTGCCAGCAGCCAAGATGTCAAACGGGCTTTCTTT. Amino acid sequence: CASSQDVKRAFF.

The chain recombines TRBV6-5 with TRBJ2-3, with D unclear. Germline loops: CDR1 MNHEY, CDR2 SVGAGI. V was trimmed by 6 bases and J by 3 bases, leaving 13 bases between them. The CDR3 has 14 amino acids. CDR3 amino acids: CASRARHVTDTQYF. In DNA form, the CDR3 reads TGTGCCAGCAGGGCCCGACACGTTACAGATACGCAGTATTTT.

The CDR3 loop reads CASSPDRGRNTIYF. The CDR3 DNA is TGTGCCAGTAGTCCCGACAGGGGAAGGAACACCATATATTTT. V is TRBV19 and J is TRBJ1-3, with 8 nucleotides matching TRBD1. Germline V gene lookup returns CDR1 LNHDA and CDR2 SQIVND (reference sequence). CDR3 length: 14 residues. V shed 5 bases, J shed 7 bases, and the junction held 7 bases outside the gene matches.

This clone appeared many times. The CDR3 loop reads CASSSGSSGTF. Written as DNA, the CDR3 is TGCGCCAGCAGCTCGGGATCCAGTGGAACCTTC. The J gene is TRBJ1-2, the V gene TRBV5-1; no clear D gene. Germline loops: CDR1 SGHRS, CDR2 YFSETQ. V shed 3 bases and J shed 14 bases, with 14 bases lying between them. The CDR3 is made up of 11 amino acids.

The chain recombines TRBV14 with TRBJ1-1; D possibly corresponds to TRBD1 (5 bases). Germline loops: CDR1 SGHDN, CDR2 FVKESK. V was clipped by 5 bases and J by 0 bases, with 10 bases between them. The CDR3 covers 14 residues. The CDR3 DNA is TGTGCCAGCAGCACGGGACTGATGAACACTGAAGCTTTCTTT. Encoded protein: CASSTGLMNTEAFF.

The chain recombines TRBV4-2 with TRBJ1-1; 9 nucleotides align to TRBD1. The length of the CDR3 is 15 residues. Germline CDR1 and CDR2: LGHNA and YNFKEQ. Losses at the gene ends were 2 bases for V and 4 bases for J; bases not matched to a gene: 5. CDR3 DNA: TGTGCCAGCAGCCAACCACAGGGGGCTGGCACTGAAGCTTTCTTT. Amino acid sequence: CASSQPQGAGTEAFF.

This sequence joins TRBV24-1 and TRBJ1-5; no definite D call. V shed 5 bases and J shed 1 base, with 8 bases lying between them. Germline CDR1 KGHDR, CDR2 SFDVKD. The CDR3 is 14 amino acids. CDR3 nucleotides: TGTGCCACCAGTGGCGAGCGAAGCAATCAGCCCCAGCATTTT. Its protein product is CATSGERSNQPQHF.

This chain joins TRBV30 and TRBJ2-1; TRBD1 is a possible D gene (6 bases). The CDR3 is made up of 15 amino acids. V was pared by 0 bases and J by 7 bases, with 16 bases between. Germline V CDR1 and CDR2: GTSNPN, SVGIG (reference sequence). CDR3 bases: TGTGCCTGGAGTGTAATGTGGGCAGGGGATAATGAGCAGTTCTTC. Encoded protein: CAWSVMWAGDNEQFF.

The chain carries TRBV3-1 (or the pseudogene TRBV3-2) and TRBJ1-2, with D possibly matching TRBD1 (6 bases). The CDR3 has 13 residues. Trimming pared 6 bases from V and 8 bases from J, leaving 16 bases between. Germline V lookup: CDR1 LGHDT, CDR2 YNNKEL (reference sequence). The CDR3 bases are TGTGCCAGCAGGCTTCGGGGGGGGCACGGCTACACCTTC. Its protein is CASRLRGGHGYTF.